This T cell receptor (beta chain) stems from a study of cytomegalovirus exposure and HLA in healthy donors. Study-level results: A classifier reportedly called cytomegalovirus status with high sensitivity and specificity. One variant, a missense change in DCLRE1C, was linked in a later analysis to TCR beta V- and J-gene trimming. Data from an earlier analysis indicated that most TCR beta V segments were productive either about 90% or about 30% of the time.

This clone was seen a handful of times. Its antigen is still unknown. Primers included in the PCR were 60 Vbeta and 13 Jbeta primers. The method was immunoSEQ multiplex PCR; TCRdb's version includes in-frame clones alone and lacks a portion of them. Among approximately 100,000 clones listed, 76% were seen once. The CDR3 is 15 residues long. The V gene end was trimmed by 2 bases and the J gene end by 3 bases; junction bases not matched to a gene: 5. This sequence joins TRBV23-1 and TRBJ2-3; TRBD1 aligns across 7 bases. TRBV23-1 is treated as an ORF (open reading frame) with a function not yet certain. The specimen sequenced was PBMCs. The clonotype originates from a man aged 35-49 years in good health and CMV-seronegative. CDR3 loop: CASSQHRGETDTQYF. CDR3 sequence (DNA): TGCGCCAGCAGTCAACACAGGGGTGAGACAGATACGCAGTATTTT.